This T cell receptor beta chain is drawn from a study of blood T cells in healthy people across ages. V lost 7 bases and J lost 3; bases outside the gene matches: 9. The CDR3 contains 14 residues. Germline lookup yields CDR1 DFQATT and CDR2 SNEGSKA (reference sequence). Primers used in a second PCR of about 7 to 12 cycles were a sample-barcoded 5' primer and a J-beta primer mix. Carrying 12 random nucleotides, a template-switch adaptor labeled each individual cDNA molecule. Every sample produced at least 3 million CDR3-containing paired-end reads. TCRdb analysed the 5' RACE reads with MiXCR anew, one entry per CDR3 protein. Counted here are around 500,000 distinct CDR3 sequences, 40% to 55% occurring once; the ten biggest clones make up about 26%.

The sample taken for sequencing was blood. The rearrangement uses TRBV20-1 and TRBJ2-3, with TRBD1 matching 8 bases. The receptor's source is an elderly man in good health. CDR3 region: CSEVGQGATDTQYF. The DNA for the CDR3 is TGCAGTGAGGTCGGTCAGGGGGCTACAGATACGCAGTATTTT.